These 26 T cell receptor beta chains share one sample of origin, sequenced in a study of Ad26.COV2.S vaccination and SARS-CoV-2 variants. Using immunoSEQ multiplex PCR, the repertoire was profiled, and TCRdb retains in-frame clones only, with some absent. The table shows 300,000 to 450,000 clones, with more than 75% occurring only once. Treatment of the sample: around 19 received Ad26.COV2.S at low or high dose, single or two shots; 5 received placebo; per-sample allocation not given. Samples came from day 63 after the first vaccine or placebo injection. Material: peripheral blood, obtained in a trial of Ad26.COV2.S vaccine versus placebo. All receptors derive from a person between 18 and 60 years old who received the Ad26.COV2.S COVID-19 vaccine or a placebo.

This chain uses TRBV11-3 with TRBJ2-2, with D perhaps matching TRBD2 (5 bases). The CDR3 spans 15 residues. V was cut by 5 bases and J by 8 bases, with 18 bases left in between. Looked up from germline, CDR1 is SGHNT and CDR2 is YENEEA. The CDR3 reads CASSQEQLRGGELFF. CDR3 bases: TGTGCCAGCAGCCAGGAACAACTCCGCGGGGGGGAGCTGTTTTTT.

The chain recombines TRBV10-1 with TRBJ2-3; D not resolved. The germline V and J ends were trimmed by 0 bases and 6 bases, with 13 bases remaining between them. This CDR3 has 15 amino acids. Germline loops: CDR1 WNHNN, CDR2 SYGVQD (reference sequence). CDR3 region: CASSESPDLTDTQYF. CDR3 nucleotides: TGCGCCAGCAGTGAGTCCCCTGACCTTACCGATACGCAGTATTTT.

This clone was seen a handful of times. Here the CDR3 DNA reads TGCGCCAGCAGCCAGTCGGGACATAAATTCTACGAGCAGTACTTC. Translating gives CASSQSGHKFYEQYF. The chain joins TRBV4-1 to TRBJ2-7, with D possibly matching TRBD1 (6 bases). Trimming took off 3 bases at V and 3 bases at J, with 15 bases between the two ends. This CDR3 is built from 15 residues. Per the germline V gene, CDR1 is MGHRA and CDR2 is YSYEKL.

V gene TRBV2 combines with J gene TRBJ1-4, with 9 bases that match TRBD1. Trimming cost V 7 bases and J 10 bases; bases outside gene matches: 7. The CDR3 covers 13 residues. Germline CDR1 reads SNHLY; CDR2 reads FYNNEI. The CDR3 region has the DNA TGTGCCAGCACCGTGGGGACAGGGCCAAAACTGTTTTTT. It specifies CASTVGTGPKLFF.

The chain recombines TRBV6-4 with TRBJ2-3; no clear D. The V end lost 5 bases, the J end lost 4 bases, and 4 bases lay between the germline ends. CDR1 MRHNA and CDR2 SNTAGT come from the germline V gene. CDR3 length: 11 amino acids. CDR3 loop: CASSLSDTQYF. CDR3 nucleotide sequence: TGTGCCAGCAGTTTGTCAGATACGCAGTATTTT.

This chain connects TRBV12-3 or TRBV12-4 to TRBJ1-1; the match to TRBD1 covers 8 bases. The CDR3 contains 12 residues. J gave up 6 bases and V 6 bases, and 3 bases lay outside the gene matches. CDR3 bases: TGTGCCAGCAGCCTACAGGGGGCTGAAGCTTTCTTT. Protein sequence: CASSLQGAEAFF.

The genes are TRBV15 and TRBJ2-1, with 11 bases lining up with TRBD2. The CDR3 has 16 amino acids. V lost 1 base, J lost 7 bases, and 6 bases stayed unmatched. Per the germline V gene, CDR1 is LNHNV and CDR2 is YYDKDF (reference sequence). CDR3 amino acids: CATSRGSGGEKNEQFF. CDR3 bases: TGTGCCACCAGCAGAGGTAGCGGGGGGGAGAAGAATGAGCAGTTCTTC.

The chain has TRBV11-2 and TRBJ1-4, with TRBD1 as a possible D gene (5 bases). This CDR3 spans 15 amino acids. Trimming took 0 bases from V and 3 from J, leaving 8 bases between them. Per germline, CDR1 SGHAT and CDR2 FQNNGV. The CDR3 region is CASSLDGGPNEKLFF. As DNA, the CDR3 is TGTGCCAGCAGCTTAGATGGGGGACCTAATGAAAAACTGTTTTTT.

The chain joins TRBV15 to TRBJ1-1, with D perhaps TRBD1 (5 bases). Deletions cut 5 bases from V and 6 bases from J, with 13 bases between. Germline CDR1 and CDR2: LNHNV and YYDKDF (reference sequence). This CDR3 region has 13 residues. CDR3: CATSYYGGAEAFF. CDR3 nucleotides: TGTGCCACCAGCTATTACGGGGGGGCTGAAGCTTTCTTT.

This chain uses TRBV12-5 with TRBJ2-1; 13 nucleotides line up with TRBD2. J gave up 13 bases and V 6 bases, and 3 bases lay outside the gene matches. This CDR3 comprises 12 residues. Germline CDR1 and CDR2: LGHNT and FRNRAP. CDR3 coding DNA: TGTGCTAGTGGAACTAGCGGGGGGGACCAGTTCTTC. Translation: CASGTSGGDQFF.

V and J are TRBV5-1 and TRBJ2-5; 9 nucleotides match TRBD1. J gave up 4 bases and V 2 bases, and 9 bases lay outside the gene matches. The CDR3 loop spans 16 amino acids. The germline CDR1 and CDR2 sequences are SGHRS and YFSETQ. For the CDR3, the DNA is TGCGCCAGCAGCTTTACAGGGGGCGCATCCGGAGAGACCCAGTACTTC. It encodes CASSFTGGASGETQYF.

J is TRBJ2-1 and V is TRBV5-4, with a possible D match to TRBD2 (6 bases). The germline V gene has CDR1 SGHNT and CDR2 YYREEE (reference sequence). CDR3 length: 15 residues. Trimming removed 4 bases at V and 4 bases at J, with 15 bases between. CDR3 in amino acids: CASSLGGTQYNEQFF. CDR3 sequence (DNA): TGTGCCAGCAGCCTTGGGGGGACCCAATACAATGAGCAGTTCTTC.

The gene calls are TRBV3-1 (or the pseudogene TRBV3-2) and TRBJ1-3, with D tentatively TRBD1 (6 bases). The length of the CDR3 is 13 residues. Trimming pared 3 bases from V and 9 bases from J, leaving 12 bases between. Germline CDR1 reads LGHDT; CDR2 reads YNNKEL (reference sequence). CDR3 DNA sequence: TGTGCCAGCAGCCACGTAAAACAGGGCACCATATATTTT. It yields the protein CASSHVKQGTIYF.

The chain is built from TRBV5-6 and TRBJ2-5; D call uncertain. Germline V CDR1 and CDR2: SGHDT, YYEEEE. V lost 7 bases and J lost 5, with 15 bases in between. The CDR3 is 13 amino acids. CDR3 region: CASGRIEKETQYF. The CDR3 region has the DNA TGTGCCAGCGGCCGGATTGAGAAGGAGACCCAGTACTTC.

The chain combines TRBV28 with TRBJ1-1; D remains unclear. CDR1 and CDR2 from the germline V gene are MDHEN and SYDVKM. V was cut by 10 bases and J by 0 bases, with 15 bases left in between. The CDR3 consists of 14 residues. CDR3 sequence (DNA): TGTGCCATCCAGCAGACGACGATGAACACTGAAGCTTTCTTT. Its translation is CAIQQTTMNTEAFF.

The chain combines TRBV5-1 with TRBJ1-4; no clear D. The CDR3 extends over 15 amino acids. V lost 4 bases and J 6 bases, leaving 16 bases between the germline ends. Germline V gene sequence: CDR1 SGHRS, CDR2 YFSETQ. CDR3 nucleotide sequence: TGCGCCAGCAGCGGAGGACGCCTAACGGATGAAAAACTGTTTTTT. Translated, it gives CASSGGRLTDEKLFF.

This rearrangement joins TRBV25-1 to TRBJ1-5; D is unresolved. Trimming shortened V by 5 bases and J by 4 bases, and 12 bases separated the two germline ends. The germline CDR1 and CDR2 sequences are MGHDK and SYGVNS. There are 14 residues in the CDR3. CDR3 region: CASSPLWGNQPQHF. As DNA, the CDR3 is TGTGCCAGCAGTCCTTTGTGGGGAAATCAGCCCCAGCATTTT. The variable domain in full, completed from reference TRBV25-1 and TRBJ1-5, reads EADIYQTPRYLVIGTGKKITLECSQTMGHDKMYWYQQDPGMELHLIHYSYGVNSTEKGDLSSESTVSRIRTEHFPLTLESARPSHTSQYLCASSPLWGNQPQHFGDGTRLSIL.

The chain joins TRBV27 to TRBJ2-5, with 7 positions matching TRBD1. The length of the CDR3 is 14 residues. V was clipped by 1 base and J by 8 bases; unmatched bases: 7. Germline V gene sequence: CDR1 MNHEY, CDR2 SMNVEV (reference sequence). CDR3 DNA sequence: TGTGCCAGCAGTTTATTGCGGACAGGAGGAACCCAGTACTTC. Amino acid sequence: CASSLLRTGGTQYF.

The CDR3 bases are TGTGCCAGCAGTTCGACTAGCGGCCAAGAGACCCAGTACTTC. Its protein product is CASSSTSGQETQYF. The chain couples TRBV6-5 to TRBJ2-5; TRBD2 agrees at 9 bases. V gave up 4 bases and J gave up 1 base; unmatched junction bases: 1. The CDR3 extends over 14 amino acids. Germline lookup yields CDR1 MNHEY and CDR2 SVGAGI.

Turning to this clone: The junction differs from germline at one of its ends, possibly a read error. The chain carries TRBV6-2 or TRBV6-3 and TRBJ2-5; D might be TRBD1 (6 bases). Germline CDR1 MNHEY, CDR2 SVGEGT. The length of the CDR3 is 15 residues. The CDR3 reads CATSFAPGDQETQYF. CDR3 in DNA: TGTGCCACCAGTTTCGCACCAGGGGACCAAGAGACCCAGTACTTC.

The V call is TRBV24-1, the J call TRBJ2-5; TRBD2 aligns across 13 bases. Germline lookup yields CDR1 KGHDR and CDR2 SFDVKD. The V segment lost 4 bases and the J segment 5 bases; nucleotides outside the gene matches: 3. This CDR3 has 15 amino acids. The CDR3 DNA follows: TGTGCCACCAGTGACCGGGGACTAGCGGGGGAGACCCAGTACTTC. It encodes CATSDRGLAGETQYF.

The chain is built from TRBV6-5 and TRBJ2-5, with D hard to call. The V and J ends lost 6 bases and 4 bases respectively, with 6 bases between them. This CDR3 region has 11 residues. Germline CDR1 and CDR2: MNHEY and SVGAGI. The CDR3: CASSTRETQYF. The CDR3 coding sequence is TGTGCCAGCAGCACGAGAGAGACCCAGTACTTC.

CDR3: CASSVWGYDYGYTF. For the CDR3, the DNA is TGTGCCAGCAGCGTATGGGGATATGACTATGGCTACACCTTC. V and J are TRBV9 and TRBJ1-2; D remains ambiguous. Germline loops: CDR1 SGDLS, CDR2 YYNGEE. This CDR3 is built from 14 residues. Trimming stripped 1 base from V and 3 bases from J, with 10 bases between. The variable domain in full, completed from reference TRBV9 and TRBJ1-2, reads DSGVTQTPKHLITATGQRVTLRCSPRSGDLSVYWYQQSLDQGLQFLIQYYNGEERAKGNILERFSAQQFPDLHSELNLSSLELGDSALYFCASSVWGYDYGYTFGSGTRLTVV.

This rearrangement joins TRBV3-1 (or the pseudogene TRBV3-2) to TRBJ1-6; D is unresolved. Germline V gene lookup returns CDR1 LGHDT and CDR2 YNNKEL (reference sequence). CDR3 length: 17 residues. V shed 0 bases and J shed 0 bases, with 9 bases lying between them. CDR3 bases: TGTGCCAGCAGCCAAGAGCTGGGTTACTCCTATAATTCACCCCTCCACTTT. This gives the protein CASSQELGYSYNSPLHF.

CDR3 in amino acids: CAWSVMGTGAYEQYF. The CDR3 bases are TGTGCCTGGAGTGTAATGGGGACAGGGGCCTACGAGCAGTACTTC. V usage is TRBV30 and J usage is TRBJ2-7, with 10 bases lining up with TRBD1. CDR1 and CDR2 from the germline V gene are GTSNPN and SVGIG (reference sequence). V was clipped by 0 bases and J by 2 bases; unmatched bases: 4. The CDR3 sequence is 15 residues long.

In this sample, this clone turned up a few times. V is TRBV9 and J is TRBJ1-5; possibly TRBD1 for D (5 bases). Germline CDR1 reads SGDLS; CDR2 reads YYNGEE. Trimming shortened V by 0 bases and J by 10 bases, and 14 bases separated the two germline ends. CDR3 length equals 14 residues. CDR3 DNA: TGTGCCAGCAGCGTAGAGGGTACAGGATCCCCCCAGCATTTT. Amino acids: CASSVEGTGSPQHF.